This T cell receptor (beta chain) was sequenced in a study of human T cells and chemical hapten exposure. Study background: Variation in per-sample TCR yields came mainly from small pooled library volume differences.

Study findings and constraints: With regard to DPC sensitization, TCRs above 1 in 1000 frequency did not change.

This clonotype was observed a few times. Its antigen is unidentified. Time point reported: healthy volunteer bleed at 2 weeks. Blood, whole and unfractionated, served as the source for total RNA extraction. In the library, unique molecular identifiers were attached to individual cDNA molecules. In the original processing: Samples ranged from roughly 20,000 to 750,000 TCRs, with a median of approximately 90,000. TCRdb fed the RACE reads into MiXCR, producing one record per CDR3 protein. The V and J calls and clone size come from TCRdb's table, not from the authors' own analysis. The sample has 50,000 or so distinct CDR3 sequences; roughly 4.5% are singletons. CDR1 and CDR2 (germline): SGHAT, FQNNGV. The CDR3 runs 18 residues. J was trimmed by 2 bases and V by 1 base; bases with no gene match: 9.

Sequenced sample: whole blood. This clonotype was obtained from a human donor in good health. Some clones in this sample may be carry-over from other donors' samples. The rearrangement joins TRBV11-2 to TRBJ2-1, with 9 bases that match TRBD1. In DNA, the CDR3 is TGTGCCAGCAGCTTAGGTTTAGGGACAGGGAAAACCTACAATGAGCAGTTCTTC. Translated: CASSLGLGTGKTYNEQFF.